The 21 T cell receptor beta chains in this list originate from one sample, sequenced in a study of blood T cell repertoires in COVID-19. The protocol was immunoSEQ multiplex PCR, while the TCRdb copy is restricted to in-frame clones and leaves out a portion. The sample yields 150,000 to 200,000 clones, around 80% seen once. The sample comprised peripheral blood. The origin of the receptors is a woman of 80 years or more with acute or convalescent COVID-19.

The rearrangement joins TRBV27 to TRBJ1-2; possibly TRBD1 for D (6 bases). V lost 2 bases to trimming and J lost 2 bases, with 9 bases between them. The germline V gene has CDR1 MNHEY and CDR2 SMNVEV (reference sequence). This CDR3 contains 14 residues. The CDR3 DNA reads TGTGCCAGCAGTTTAGAGGGGGGGAACTATGGCTACACCTTC. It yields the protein CASSLEGGNYGYTF.

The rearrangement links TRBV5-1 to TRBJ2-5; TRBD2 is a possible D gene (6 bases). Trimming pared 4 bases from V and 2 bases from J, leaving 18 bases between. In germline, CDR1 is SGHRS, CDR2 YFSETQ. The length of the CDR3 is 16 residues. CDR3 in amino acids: CASSRGSGGLQETQYF. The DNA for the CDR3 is TGCGCCAGCAGCCGTGGGAGCGGAGGGCTACAAGAGACCCAGTACTTC.

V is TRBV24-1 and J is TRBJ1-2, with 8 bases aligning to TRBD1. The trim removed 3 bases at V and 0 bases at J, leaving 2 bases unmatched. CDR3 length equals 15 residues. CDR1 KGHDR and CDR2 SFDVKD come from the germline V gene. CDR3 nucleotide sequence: TGTGCCACCAGTGATGGGACAGGTGCTAACTATGGCTACACCTTC. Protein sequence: CATSDGTGANYGYTF.

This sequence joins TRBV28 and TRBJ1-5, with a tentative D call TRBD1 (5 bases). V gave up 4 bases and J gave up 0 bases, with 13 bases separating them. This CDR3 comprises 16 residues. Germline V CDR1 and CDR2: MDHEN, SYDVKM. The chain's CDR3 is CASSSPAGNSNQPQHF. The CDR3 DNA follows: TGTGCCAGCAGTTCCCCCGCAGGGAATAGCAATCAGCCCCAGCATTTT.

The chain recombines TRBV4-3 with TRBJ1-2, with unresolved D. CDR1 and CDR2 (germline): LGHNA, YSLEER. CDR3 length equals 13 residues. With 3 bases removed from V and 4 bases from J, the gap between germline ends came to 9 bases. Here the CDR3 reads CASSHAGGYGYTF. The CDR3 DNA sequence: TGCGCCAGCAGCCATGCCGGTGGCTATGGCTACACCTTC.

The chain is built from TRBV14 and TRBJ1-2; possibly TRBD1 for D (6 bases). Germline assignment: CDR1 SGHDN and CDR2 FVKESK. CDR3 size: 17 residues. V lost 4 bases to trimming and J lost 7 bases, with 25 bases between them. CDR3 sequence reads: CASSPSLNFGGRVGYTF. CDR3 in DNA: TGTGCCAGCAGCCCCTCCCTCAACTTCGGGGGGCGCGTTGGCTACACCTTC.

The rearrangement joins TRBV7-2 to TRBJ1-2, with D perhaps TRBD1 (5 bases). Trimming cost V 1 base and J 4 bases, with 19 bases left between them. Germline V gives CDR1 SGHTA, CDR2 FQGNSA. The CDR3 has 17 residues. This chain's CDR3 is CASSLELTRAGSYGYTF. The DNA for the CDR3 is TGTGCCAGCAGCTTAGAATTAACAAGAGCAGGGTCCTATGGCTACACCTTC.

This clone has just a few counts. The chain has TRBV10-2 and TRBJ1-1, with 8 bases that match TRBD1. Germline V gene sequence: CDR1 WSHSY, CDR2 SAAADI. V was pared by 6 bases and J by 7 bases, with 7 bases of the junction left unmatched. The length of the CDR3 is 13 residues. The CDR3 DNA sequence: TGCGCCAGCAGCCCTACAACAGGGGGTGAAGCTTTCTTT. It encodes CASSPTTGGEAFF.

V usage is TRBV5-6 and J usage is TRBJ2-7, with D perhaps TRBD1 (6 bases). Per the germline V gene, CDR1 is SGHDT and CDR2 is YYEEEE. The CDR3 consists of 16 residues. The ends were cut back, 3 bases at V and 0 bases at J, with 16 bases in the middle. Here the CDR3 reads CASSSGVRANSYEQYF. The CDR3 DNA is TGTGCCAGCAGCTCAGGGGTCAGGGCTAACTCCTACGAGCAGTACTTC.

Written as DNA, the CDR3 is TGCGCCAGCAGCTTGATCCCGGGCGATTGGACAGGGGGGTCCTACGAGCAGTACTTC. Translated: CASSLIPGDWTGGSYEQYF. The chain carries TRBV5-1 and TRBJ2-7; 10 nucleotides agree with TRBD1. The CDR3 contains 19 residues. CDR1 is SGHRS, CDR2 YFSETQ, per germline. J was trimmed by 1 base and V by 1 base; bases with no gene match: 14.

The CDR3 DNA follows: TGTGCCAGTAGTATAGATCGTGCAGGGAACACTGAAGCTTTCTTT. Amino acids: CASSIDRAGNTEAFF. This rearrangement joins TRBV19 to TRBJ1-1; D remains unclear. Germline V CDR1 and CDR2: LNHDA, SQIVND (reference sequence). V lost 0 bases, J lost 1 base, and 9 bases lay in between. The CDR3 length is 15 residues.

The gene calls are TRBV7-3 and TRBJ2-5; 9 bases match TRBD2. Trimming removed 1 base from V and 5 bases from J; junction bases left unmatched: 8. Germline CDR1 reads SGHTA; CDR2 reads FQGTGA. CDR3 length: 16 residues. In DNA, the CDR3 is TGTGCCAGCAGCTTAAGTTTGGCTAGCGGGGAGGAGACCCAGTACTTC. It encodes CASSLSLASGEETQYF.

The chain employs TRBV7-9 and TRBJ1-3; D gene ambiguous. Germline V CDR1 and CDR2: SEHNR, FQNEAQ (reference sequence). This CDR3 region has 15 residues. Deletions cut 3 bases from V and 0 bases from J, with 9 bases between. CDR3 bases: TGTGCCAGCAGCTTTGTCCAGTCCTCTGGAAACACCATATATTTT. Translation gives CASSFVQSSGNTIYF.

CDR3: CASSTLAGETQYF. The DNA for the CDR3 is TGTGCCAGTAGTACCCTGGCAGGGGAGACCCAGTACTTC. The chain couples TRBV19 to TRBJ2-5; TRBD1 might be the D (5 bases). Trimming left V 4 bases short and J 5 bases short, with 11 bases between. CDR3 length: 13 residues. The germline V gene has CDR1 LNHDA and CDR2 SQIVND (reference sequence).

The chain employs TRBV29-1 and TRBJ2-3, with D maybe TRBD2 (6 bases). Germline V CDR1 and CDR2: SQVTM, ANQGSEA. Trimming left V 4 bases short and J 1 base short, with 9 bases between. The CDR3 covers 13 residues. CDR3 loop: CSVVTGGTDTQYF. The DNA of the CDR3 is TGCAGCGTTGTAACGGGAGGCACAGATACGCAGTATTTT.

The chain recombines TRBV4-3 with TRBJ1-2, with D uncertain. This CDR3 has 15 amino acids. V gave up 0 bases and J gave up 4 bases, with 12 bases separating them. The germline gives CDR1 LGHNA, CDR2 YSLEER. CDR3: CASSQEVGRGYGYTF. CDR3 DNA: TGCGCCAGCAGCCAAGAGGTAGGACGGGGCTATGGCTACACCTTC.

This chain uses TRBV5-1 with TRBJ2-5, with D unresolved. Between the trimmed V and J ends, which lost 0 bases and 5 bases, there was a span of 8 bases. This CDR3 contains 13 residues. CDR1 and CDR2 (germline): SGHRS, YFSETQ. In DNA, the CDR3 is TGCGCCAGCAGCTTGGCCCTTGAGGAGACCCAGTACTTC. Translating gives CASSLALEETQYF.

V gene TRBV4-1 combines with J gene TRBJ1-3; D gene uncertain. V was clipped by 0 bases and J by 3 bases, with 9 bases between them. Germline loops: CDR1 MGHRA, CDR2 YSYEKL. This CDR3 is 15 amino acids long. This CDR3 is CASSQDIGLGNTIYF. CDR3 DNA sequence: TGCGCCAGCAGCCAAGATATTGGACTTGGAAACACCATATATTTT.

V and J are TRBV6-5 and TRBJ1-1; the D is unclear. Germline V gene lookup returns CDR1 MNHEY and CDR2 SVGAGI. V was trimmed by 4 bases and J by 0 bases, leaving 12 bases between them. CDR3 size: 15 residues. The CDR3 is CASSSPGSMNTEAFF. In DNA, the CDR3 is TGTGCCAGCAGTTCCCCGGGAAGCATGAACACTGAAGCTTTCTTT.

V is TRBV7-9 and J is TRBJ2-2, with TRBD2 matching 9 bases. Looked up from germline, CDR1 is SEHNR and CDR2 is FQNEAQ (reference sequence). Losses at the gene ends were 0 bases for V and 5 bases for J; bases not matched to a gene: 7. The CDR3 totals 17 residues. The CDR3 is CASSLAGNSGRTGELFF. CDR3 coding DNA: TGTGCCAGCAGCTTAGCCGGCAATAGCGGGAGAACCGGGGAGCTGTTTTTT.

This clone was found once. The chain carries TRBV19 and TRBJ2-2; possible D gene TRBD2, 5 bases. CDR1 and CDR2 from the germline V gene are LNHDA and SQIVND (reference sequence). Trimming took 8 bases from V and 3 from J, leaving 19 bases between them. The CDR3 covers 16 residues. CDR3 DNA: TGTGCCAGTTTTCCAGTCGGACTGTTGGACACCGGGGAGCTGTTTTTT. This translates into CASFPVGLLDTGELFF.